This T cell receptor beta chain was sequenced in a study of identical twins. With respect to this clonotype: Its antigen is still unknown.

Template switching created a universal primer site, and the cDNA included unique molecular identifiers. TCRdb passed the 5' RACE reads through MiXCR, listing each CDR3 protein once. The sample carries hundreds of thousands of distinct CDR3 sequences, approximately 6% recorded once. Per the germline V gene, CDR1 is MNHEY and CDR2 is SVGEGT. The length of the CDR3 is 14 residues. Trimming removed 7 bases from V and 5 bases from J; junction bases left unmatched: 9. Study-level results: Part of the zero-insertion signal could reflect confounding by invariant MAIT and iNKT cells. Recombination models fit unrelated individuals' TCR alpha sharing but underestimated twins'. With abundant cord blood beta clonotypes, insertions were fewer; memory repertoires showed no such pattern.

This sequence originates from a man younger than 30 in good health. This chain connects TRBV6-2 or TRBV6-3 to TRBJ1-1; 8 bases are shared with TRBD1. The sequencing sample was made of naive T cells sorted from blood. CDR3 in amino acids: CASNYRQGMTEAFF. As DNA, the CDR3 is TGTGCCAGCAACTATAGACAGGGGATGACTGAAGCTTTCTTT.